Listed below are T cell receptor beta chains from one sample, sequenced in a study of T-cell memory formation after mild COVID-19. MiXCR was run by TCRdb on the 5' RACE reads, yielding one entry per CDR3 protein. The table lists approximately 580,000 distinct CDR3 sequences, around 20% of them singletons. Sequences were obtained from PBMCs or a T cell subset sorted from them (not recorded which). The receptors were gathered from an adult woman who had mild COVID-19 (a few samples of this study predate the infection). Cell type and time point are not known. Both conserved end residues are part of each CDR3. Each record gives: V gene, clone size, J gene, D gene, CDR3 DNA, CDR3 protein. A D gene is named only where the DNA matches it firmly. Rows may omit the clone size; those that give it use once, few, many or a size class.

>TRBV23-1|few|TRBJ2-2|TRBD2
TGCGCCATCCCTAGCGGGAGGGTTAACACCGGGGAGCTGTTTTTT
CAIPSGRVNTGELFF
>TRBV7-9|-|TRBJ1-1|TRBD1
TGTGCCATCGACAGGGGCGACTGGGGGGCTGAAGCTTTCTTT
CAIDRGDWGAEAFF
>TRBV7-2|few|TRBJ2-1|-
TGTGCCAGCAGCTTAATGCAAGGTGAGCAGTTCTTC
CASSLMQGEQFF
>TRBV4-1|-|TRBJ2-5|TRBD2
TGCGCCAGCAGCCAAGATACCAGCGGGGGCCGAGAGACCCAGTACTTC
CASSQDTSGGRETQYF
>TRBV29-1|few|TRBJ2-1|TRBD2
TGCAGCGGAGGGACTAGCGGGGGGGAGACCTACAATGAGCAGTTCTTC
CSGGTSGGETYNEQFF
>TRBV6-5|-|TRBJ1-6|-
TGTGCCAGCAGTTACGTTGGCGATTCACCCCTCCACTTT
CASSYVGDSPLHF
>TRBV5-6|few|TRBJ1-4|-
TGTGCCAGCAGCCCGCGGGGAAGTGCAACTAATGAAAAACTGTTTTTT
CASSPRGSATNEKLFF
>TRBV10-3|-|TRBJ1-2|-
TGTGCCATCAGTGTGACGGAGTCCCTTAGTAATCGGATCTATGGCTACACCTTC
CAISVTESLSNRIYGYTF
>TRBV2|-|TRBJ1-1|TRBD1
TGTGCCAGCAGTGAACAGGGGGGAACTGAAGCTTTCTTT
CASSEQGGTEAFF
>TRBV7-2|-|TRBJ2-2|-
TGTGCCAGCAGCTCGGATGGGGCGAACACCGGGGAGCTGTTTTTT
CASSSDGANTGELFF
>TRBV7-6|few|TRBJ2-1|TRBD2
TGTGCCAGCAGAGCCGGGACTAGCGATTGGAATGAGCAGTTCTTC
CASRAGTSDWNEQFF
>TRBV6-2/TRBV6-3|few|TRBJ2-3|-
TGTGCCAGCAGTCGGATCTATACAGATACGCAGTATTTT
CASSRIYTDTQYF
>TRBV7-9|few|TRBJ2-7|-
TGTGCCAGCAGCGCCTTCACCTACGAGCAGTACTTC
CASSAFTYEQYF
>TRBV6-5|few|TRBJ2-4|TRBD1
TGTGCCAGCAGTTACGACAGGGACAGGGTAGACATTCAGTACTTC
CASSYDRDRVDIQYF
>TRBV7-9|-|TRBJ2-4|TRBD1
TGTGCCAGCAGCGAACCACAGGGGTTTACCAAAAACATTCAGTACTTC
CASSEPQGFTKNIQYF
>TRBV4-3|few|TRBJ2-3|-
TGCGCCAGCAGCGCTTACTCTCAGCGGTCCACAGATACGCAGTATTTT
CASSAYSQRSTDTQYF
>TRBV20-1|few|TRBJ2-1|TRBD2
TGCAGTGCTTCTCCGGGACTAGCGGGTAATGAGCAGTTCTTC
CSASPGLAGNEQFF
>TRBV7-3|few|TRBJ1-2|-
TGTGCCAGCAGCTACGATCCGGGACCGACCTATGGCTACACCTTC
CASSYDPGPTYGYTF
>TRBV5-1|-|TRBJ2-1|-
TGCGCCAGCAGCTTGAAGAGCAATGAGCAGTTCTTC
CASSLKSNEQFF
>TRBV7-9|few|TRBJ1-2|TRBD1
TGTGCCAGCACCCTCCGGACAGGGCTAGGCTATGGCTACACCTTC
CASTLRTGLGYGYTF
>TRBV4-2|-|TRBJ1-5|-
TGTGCCAGCAGCCAAACCACAGGGAGCGACAACAATCAGCCCCAGCATTTT
CASSQTTGSDNNQPQHF
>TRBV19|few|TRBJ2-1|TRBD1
TGTGCCAGTAGTTATGACCCCCGGGACAGAAGCTCCTACAATGAGCAGTTCTTC
CASSYDPRDRSSYNEQFF
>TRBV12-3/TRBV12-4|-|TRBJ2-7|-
TGTGCCAGCAGTAGGGACACCACCTACGAGCAGTACTTC
CASSRDTTYEQYF
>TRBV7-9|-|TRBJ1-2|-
TGTGCCAGCAGCTTAGGGGTTTCTGACGGCTACACCTTC
CASSLGVSDGYTF